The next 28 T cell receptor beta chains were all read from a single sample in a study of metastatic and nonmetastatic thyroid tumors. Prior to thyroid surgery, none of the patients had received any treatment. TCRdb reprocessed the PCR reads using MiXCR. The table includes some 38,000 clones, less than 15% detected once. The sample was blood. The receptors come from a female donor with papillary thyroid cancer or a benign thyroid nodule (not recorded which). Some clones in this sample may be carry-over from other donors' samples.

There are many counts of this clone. The CDR3 nucleotides read TGTGCCAGCTCACCGGTTGACAGGGCTAATTCACCCCTCCACTTT. It translates to CASSPVDRANSPLHF. The chain is built from TRBV18 and TRBJ1-6; 7 nucleotides match TRBD1. The CDR3 consists of 15 residues. After removal of 3 bases from V and 6 bases from J, the junction contained 5 bases not matched to a gene. CDR1 is KGHSH and CDR2 is LQKENI in the germline V gene.

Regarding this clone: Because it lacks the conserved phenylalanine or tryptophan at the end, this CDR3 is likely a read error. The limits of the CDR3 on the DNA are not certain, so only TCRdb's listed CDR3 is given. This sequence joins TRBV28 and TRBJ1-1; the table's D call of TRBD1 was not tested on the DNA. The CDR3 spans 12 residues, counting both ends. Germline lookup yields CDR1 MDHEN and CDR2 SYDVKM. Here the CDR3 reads CAGSGGTSEAVL.

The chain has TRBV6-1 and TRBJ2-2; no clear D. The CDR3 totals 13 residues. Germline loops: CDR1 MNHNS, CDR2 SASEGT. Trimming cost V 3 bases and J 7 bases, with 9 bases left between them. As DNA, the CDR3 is TGTGCCAGCAGTGATCCCCCAGGCGGGGAGCTGTTTTTT. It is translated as CASSDPPGGELFF.

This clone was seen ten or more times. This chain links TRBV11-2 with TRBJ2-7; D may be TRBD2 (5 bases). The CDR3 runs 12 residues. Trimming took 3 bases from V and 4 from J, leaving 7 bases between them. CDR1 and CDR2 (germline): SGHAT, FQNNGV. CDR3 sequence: CASSLSGYEQYF. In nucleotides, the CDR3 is TGTGCCAGCAGCTTGTCGGGGTACGAGCAGTACTTC.

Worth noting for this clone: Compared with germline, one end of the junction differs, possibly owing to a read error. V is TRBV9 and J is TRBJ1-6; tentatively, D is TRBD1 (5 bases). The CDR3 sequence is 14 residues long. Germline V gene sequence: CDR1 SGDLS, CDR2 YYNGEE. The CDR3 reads CASSIQGVNSPLYF. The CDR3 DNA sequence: TGTGCCAGCAGCATTCAGGGTGTAAATTCACCCCTCTACTTT.

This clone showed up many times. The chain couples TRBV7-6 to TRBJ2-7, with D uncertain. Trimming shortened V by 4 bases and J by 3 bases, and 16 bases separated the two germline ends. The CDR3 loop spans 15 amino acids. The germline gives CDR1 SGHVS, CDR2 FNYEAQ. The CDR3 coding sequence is TGTGCCAGCAGCTCAAACACCGGAATTTACTACGAGCAGTACTTC. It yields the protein CASSSNTGIYYEQYF.

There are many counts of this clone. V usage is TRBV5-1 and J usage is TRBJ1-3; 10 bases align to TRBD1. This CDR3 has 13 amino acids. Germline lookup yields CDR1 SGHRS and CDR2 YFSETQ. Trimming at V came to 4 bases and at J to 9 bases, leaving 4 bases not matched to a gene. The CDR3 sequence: CASSEDRGATIYF. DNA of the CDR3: TGCGCCAGCAGCGAGGACAGGGGGGCCACCATATATTTT.

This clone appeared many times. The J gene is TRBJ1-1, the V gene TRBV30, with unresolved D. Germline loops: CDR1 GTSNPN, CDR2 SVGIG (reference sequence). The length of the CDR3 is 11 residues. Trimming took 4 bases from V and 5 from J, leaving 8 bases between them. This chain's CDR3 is CAWIYGTEAFF. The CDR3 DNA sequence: TGTGCCTGGATATATGGTACTGAAGCTTTCTTT.

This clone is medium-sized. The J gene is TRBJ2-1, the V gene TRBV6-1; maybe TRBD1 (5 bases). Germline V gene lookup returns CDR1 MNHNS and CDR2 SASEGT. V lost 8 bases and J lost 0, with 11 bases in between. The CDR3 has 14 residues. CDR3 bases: TGTGCCAGCGGGGCGGTGAGCTCCTACAATGAGCAGTTCTTC. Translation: CASGAVSSYNEQFF.

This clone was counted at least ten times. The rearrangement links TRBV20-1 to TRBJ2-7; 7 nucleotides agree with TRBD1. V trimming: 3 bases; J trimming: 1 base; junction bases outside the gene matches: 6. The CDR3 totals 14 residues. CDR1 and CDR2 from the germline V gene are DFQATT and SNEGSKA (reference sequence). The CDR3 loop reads CSASMGTASYEQYF. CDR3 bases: TGCAGTGCTAGTATGGGGACAGCATCCTACGAGCAGTACTTC.

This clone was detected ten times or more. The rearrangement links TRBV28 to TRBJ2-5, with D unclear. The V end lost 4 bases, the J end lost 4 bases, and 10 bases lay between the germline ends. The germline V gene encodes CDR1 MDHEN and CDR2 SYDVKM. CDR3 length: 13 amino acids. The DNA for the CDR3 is TGTGCCAGCAGTTCCTCCGGGCGAGAGACCCAGTACTTC. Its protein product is CASSSSGRETQYF.

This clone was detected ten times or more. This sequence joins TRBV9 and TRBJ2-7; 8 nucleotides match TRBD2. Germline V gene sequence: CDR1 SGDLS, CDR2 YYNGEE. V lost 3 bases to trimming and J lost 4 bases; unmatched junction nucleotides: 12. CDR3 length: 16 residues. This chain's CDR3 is CASSEGSTSAEYEQYF. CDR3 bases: TGTGCCAGCAGCGAGGGGTCGACTAGCGCTGAATACGAGCAGTACTTC.

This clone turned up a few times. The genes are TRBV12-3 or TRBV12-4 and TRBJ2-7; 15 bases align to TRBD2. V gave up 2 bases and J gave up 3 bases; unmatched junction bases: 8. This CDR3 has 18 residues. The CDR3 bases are TGTGCCAGCAGTTTATTGGGACTAGCGGGAGGACGGCGCTACGAGCAGTACTTC. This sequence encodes CASSLLGLAGGRRYEQYF.

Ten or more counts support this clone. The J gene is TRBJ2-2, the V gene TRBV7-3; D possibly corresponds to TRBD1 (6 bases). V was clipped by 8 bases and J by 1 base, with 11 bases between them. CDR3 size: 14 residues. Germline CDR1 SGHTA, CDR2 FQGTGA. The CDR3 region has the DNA TGTGCCAGCCGGGACACAGAGAACACCGGGGAGCTGTTTTTT. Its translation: CASRDTENTGELFF. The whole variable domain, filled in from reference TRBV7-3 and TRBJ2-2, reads GAGVSQTPSNKVTEKGKYVELRCDPISGHTALYWYRQSLGQGPEFLIYFQGTGAADDSGLPNDRFFAVRPEGSVSTLKIQRTERGDSAVYLCASRDTENTGELFFGEGSRLTVL.

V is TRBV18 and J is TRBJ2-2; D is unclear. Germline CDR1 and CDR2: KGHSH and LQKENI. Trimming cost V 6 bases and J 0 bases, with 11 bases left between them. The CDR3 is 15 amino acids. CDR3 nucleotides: TGTGCCAGCTCGCCCCGACAAACGAACACCGGGGAGCTGTTTTTT. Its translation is CASSPRQTNTGELFF.

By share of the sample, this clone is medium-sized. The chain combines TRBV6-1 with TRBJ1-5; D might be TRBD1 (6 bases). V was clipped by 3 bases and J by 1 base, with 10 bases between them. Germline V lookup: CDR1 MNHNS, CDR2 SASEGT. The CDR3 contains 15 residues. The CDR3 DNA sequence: TGTGCCAGCAGTGATGTCCAGGGGAGCAATCAGCCCCAGCATTTT. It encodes CASSDVQGSNQPQHF.

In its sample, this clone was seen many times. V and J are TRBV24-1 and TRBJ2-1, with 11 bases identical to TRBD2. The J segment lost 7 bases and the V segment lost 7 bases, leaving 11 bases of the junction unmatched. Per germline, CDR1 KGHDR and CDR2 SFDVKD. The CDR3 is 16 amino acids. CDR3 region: CATSDDLAGGLNEQFF. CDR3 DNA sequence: TGTGCCACCAGCGACGATCTAGCGGGAGGACTAAATGAGCAGTTCTTC.

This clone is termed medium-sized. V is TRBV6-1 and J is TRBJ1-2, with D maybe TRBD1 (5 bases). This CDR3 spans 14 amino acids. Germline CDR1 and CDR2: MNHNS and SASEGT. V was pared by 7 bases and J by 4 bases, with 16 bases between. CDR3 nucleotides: TGTGCCAGCACCCCCTTAGGGACCTCCTATGGCTACACCTTC. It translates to CASTPLGTSYGYTF.

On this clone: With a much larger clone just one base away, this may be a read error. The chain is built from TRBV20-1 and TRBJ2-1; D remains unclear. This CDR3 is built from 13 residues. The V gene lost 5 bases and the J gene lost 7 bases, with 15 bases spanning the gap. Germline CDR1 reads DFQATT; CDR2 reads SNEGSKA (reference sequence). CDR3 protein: CSAGRQGVNEQFF. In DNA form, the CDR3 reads TGCAGTGCTGGAAGACAAGGCGTAAATGAGCAGTTCTTC.

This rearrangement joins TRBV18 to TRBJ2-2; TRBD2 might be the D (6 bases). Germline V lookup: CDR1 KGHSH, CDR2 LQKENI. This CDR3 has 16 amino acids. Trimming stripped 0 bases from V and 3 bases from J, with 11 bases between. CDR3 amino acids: CASSPPGGIDTGELFF. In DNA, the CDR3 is TGTGCCAGCTCACCACCGGGCGGGATTGACACCGGGGAGCTGTTTTTT.

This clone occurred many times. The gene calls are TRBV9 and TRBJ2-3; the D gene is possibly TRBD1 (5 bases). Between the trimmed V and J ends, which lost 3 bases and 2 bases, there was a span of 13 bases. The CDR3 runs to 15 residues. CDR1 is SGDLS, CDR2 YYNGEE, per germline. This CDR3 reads CASSATRGLTDTQYF. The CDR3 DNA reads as TGTGCCAGCAGCGCTACAAGGGGTCTCACAGATACGCAGTATTTT.

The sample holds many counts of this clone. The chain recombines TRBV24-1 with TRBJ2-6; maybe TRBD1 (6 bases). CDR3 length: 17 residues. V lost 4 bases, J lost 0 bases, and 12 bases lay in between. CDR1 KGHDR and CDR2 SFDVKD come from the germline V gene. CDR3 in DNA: TGTGCCACCAGTGACCAGGACAGTTTCTCTGGGGCCAACGTCCTGACTTTC. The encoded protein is CATSDQDSFSGANVLTF.

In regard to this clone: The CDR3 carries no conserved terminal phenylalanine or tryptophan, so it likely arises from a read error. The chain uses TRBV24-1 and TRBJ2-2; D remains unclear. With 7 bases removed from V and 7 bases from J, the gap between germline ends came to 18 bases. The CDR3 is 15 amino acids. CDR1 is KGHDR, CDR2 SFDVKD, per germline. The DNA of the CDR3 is TGTGCCACCAGCTTAGAGGCCCCACTGGGCGGGGAGCTGTTTCTT. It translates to CATSLEAPLGGELFL.

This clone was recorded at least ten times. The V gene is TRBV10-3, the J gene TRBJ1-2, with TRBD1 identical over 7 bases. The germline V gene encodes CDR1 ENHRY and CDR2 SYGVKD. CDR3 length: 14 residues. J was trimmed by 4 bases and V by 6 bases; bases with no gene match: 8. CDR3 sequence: CAIREAGGSYGYTF. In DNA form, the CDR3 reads TGTGCCATCAGGGAAGCAGGGGGAAGCTATGGCTACACCTTC.

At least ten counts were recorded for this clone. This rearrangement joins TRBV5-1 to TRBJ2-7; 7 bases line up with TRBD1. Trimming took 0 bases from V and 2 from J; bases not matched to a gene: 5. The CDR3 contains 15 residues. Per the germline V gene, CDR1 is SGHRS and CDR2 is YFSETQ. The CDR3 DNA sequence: TGCGCCAGCAGCTTGGAGACAGGGCCTACCTACGAGCAGTACTTC. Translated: CASSLETGPTYEQYF.

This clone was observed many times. CDR3 DNA: TGCAGTGCTAGAGCAAGGGGAGGGGATCAGCCCCAGCATTTT. Its translation: CSARARGGDQPQHF. The V gene is TRBV20-1, the J gene TRBJ1-5; tentative D call: TRBD1 (5 bases). The germline V and J ends were trimmed by 1 base and 5 bases, with 12 bases remaining between them. CDR3 length equals 14 residues. Germline V gene sequence: CDR1 DFQATT, CDR2 SNEGSKA (reference sequence).

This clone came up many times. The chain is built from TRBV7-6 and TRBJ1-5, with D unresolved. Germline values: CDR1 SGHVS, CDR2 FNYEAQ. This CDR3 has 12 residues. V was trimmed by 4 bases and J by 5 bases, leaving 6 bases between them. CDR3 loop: CASSSRDQPQHF. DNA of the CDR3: TGTGCCAGCAGCTCCAGAGATCAGCCCCAGCATTTT.

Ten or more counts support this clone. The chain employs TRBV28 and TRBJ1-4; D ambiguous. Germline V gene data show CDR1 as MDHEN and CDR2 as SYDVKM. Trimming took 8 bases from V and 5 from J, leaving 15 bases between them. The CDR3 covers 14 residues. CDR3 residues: CASASGLGNEKLFF. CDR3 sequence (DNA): TGTGCCAGCGCGTCCGGACTTGGAAATGAAAAACTGTTTTTT.